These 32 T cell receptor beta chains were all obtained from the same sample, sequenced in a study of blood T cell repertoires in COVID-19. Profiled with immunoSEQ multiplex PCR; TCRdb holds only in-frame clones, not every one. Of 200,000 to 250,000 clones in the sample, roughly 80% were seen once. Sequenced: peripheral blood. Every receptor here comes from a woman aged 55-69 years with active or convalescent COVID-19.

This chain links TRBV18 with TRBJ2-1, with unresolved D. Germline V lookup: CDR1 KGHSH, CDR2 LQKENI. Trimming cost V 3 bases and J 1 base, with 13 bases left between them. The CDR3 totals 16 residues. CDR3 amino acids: CASSPSGGRSYNEQFF. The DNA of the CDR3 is TGTGCCAGCTCACCTTCCGGCGGTAGGTCCTACAATGAGCAGTTCTTC.

CDR3 sequence (DNA): TGTGCCAGCAGTTACCTGTTGACGGGAGGAGGGGAGACCCAGTACTTC. Encoded protein: CASSYLLTGGGETQYF. The V and J genes are TRBV6-2 or TRBV6-3 and TRBJ2-5, with 7 bases identical to TRBD2. Germline loops: CDR1 MNHEY, CDR2 SVGEGT. V dropped 2 bases and J dropped 5; count of bases not matched to a gene: 11. The CDR3 covers 16 residues.

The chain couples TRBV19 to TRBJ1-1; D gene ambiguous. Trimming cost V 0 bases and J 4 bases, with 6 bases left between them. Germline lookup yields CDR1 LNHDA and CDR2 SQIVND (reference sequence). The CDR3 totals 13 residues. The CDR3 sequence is CASSIDEATEAFF. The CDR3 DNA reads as TGTGCCAGTAGTATAGACGAGGCCACTGAAGCTTTCTTT.

The CDR3 DNA sequence: TGTGCCACCAGCGCTCTAAAGATTAATGAGCAGTTCTTC. Residues: CATSALKINEQFF. The chain is built from TRBV15 and TRBJ2-1; D is unresolved. The CDR3 has 13 amino acids. V gave up 5 bases and J gave up 7 bases, with 12 bases separating them. CDR1 and CDR2 from the germline V gene are LNHNV and YYDKDF (reference sequence). Full variable domain (rest looked up from reference TRBV15 and TRBJ2-1): DAMVIQNPRYQVTQFGKPVTLSCSQTLNHNVMYWYQQKSSQAPKLLFHYYDKDFNNEADTPDNFQSRRPNTSFCFLDIRSPGLGDTAMYLCATSALKINEQFFGPGTRLTVL.

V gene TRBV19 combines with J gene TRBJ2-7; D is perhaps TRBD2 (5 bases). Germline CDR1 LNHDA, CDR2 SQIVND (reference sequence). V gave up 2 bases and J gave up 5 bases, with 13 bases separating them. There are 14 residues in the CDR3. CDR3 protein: CASSIRLSGDEQYF. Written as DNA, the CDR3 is TGTGCCAGTAGTATACGACTATCCGGGGACGAGCAGTACTTC.

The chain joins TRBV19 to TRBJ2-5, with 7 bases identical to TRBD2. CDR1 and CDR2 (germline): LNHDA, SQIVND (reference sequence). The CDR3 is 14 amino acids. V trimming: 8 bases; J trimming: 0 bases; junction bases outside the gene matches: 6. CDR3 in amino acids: CASSAGPYQETQYF. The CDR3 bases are TGTGCCAGTTCAGCGGGGCCGTACCAAGAGACCCAGTACTTC.

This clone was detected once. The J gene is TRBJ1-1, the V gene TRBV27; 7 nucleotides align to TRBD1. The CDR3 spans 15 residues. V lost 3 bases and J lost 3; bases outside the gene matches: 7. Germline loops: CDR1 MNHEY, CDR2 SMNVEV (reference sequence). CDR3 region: CASSLGQYLDTEAFF. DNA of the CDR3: TGTGCCAGCAGTTTGGGACAGTATCTAGACACTGAAGCTTTCTTT.

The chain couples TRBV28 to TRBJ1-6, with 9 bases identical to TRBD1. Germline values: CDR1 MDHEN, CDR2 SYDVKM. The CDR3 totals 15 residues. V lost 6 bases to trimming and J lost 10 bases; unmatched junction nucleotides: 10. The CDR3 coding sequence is TGTGCCAGCAGACCCGGGACAGGGCCATTGTCACCCCTCCACTTT. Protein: CASRPGTGPLSPLHF.

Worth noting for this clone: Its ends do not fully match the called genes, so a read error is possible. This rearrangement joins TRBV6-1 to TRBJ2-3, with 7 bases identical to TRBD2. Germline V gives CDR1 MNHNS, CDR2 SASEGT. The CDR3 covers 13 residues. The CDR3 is CASSDITGAGEAF. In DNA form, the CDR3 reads TGTGCCAGCAGTGACATCACGGGCGCGGGGGAGGCTTTT.

Here the CDR3 DNA reads TGTGCCAGCAGCCGAACTCAGGGGGCCTCTCATTCACCCCTCCACTTT. It encodes CASSRTQGASHSPLHF. This chain links TRBV4-2 with TRBJ1-6; 8 bases line up with TRBD1. V lost 4 bases and J lost 8; bases outside the gene matches: 10. This CDR3 spans 16 amino acids. CDR1 LGHNA and CDR2 YNFKEQ come from the germline V gene.

CDR3 amino acids: CSASHYNEQFF. For the CDR3, the DNA is TGCAGTGCTAGCCACTACAATGAGCAGTTCTTC. The chain uses TRBV20-1 and TRBJ2-1; no clear D gene. Germline V gives CDR1 DFQATT, CDR2 SNEGSKA (reference sequence). This CDR3 has 11 residues. V dropped 3 bases and J dropped 3 bases, with 3 bases sitting between them.

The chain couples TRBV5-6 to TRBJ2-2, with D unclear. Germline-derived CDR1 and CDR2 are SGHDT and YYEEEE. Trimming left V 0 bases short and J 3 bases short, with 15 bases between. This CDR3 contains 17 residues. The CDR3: CASSLGVERMYTGELFF. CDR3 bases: TGTGCCAGCAGCTTGGGGGTGGAGCGAATGTACACCGGGGAGCTGTTTTTT.

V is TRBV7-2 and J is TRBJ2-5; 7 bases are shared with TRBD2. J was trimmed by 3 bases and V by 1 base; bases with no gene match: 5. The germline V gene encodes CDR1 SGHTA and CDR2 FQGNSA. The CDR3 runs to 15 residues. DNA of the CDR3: TGTGCCAGCAGCTTAGGGGGGGGAGGTGAAGAGACCCAGTACTTC. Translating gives CASSLGGGGEETQYF.

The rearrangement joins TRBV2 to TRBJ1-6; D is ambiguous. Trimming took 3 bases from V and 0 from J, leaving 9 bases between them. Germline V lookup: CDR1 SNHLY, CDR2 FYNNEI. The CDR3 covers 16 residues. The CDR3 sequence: CASSDRLSSYNSPLHF. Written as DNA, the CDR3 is TGTGCCAGCAGTGACCGACTTAGCTCCTATAATTCACCCCTCCACTTT.

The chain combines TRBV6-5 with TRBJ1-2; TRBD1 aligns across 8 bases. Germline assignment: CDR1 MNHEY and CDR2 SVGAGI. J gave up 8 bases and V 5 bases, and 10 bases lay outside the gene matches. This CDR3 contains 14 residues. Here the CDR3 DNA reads TGTGCCAGCAGTCAGGACCACAGGGGGATAGGCTACACCTTC. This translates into CASSQDHRGIGYTF.

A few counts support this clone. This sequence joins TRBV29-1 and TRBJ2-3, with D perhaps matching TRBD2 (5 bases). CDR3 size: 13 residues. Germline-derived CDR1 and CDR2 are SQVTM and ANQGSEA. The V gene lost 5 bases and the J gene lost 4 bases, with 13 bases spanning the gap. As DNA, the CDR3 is TGCAGCGTTAGTACTAGGGTCTCAGATACGCAGTATTTT. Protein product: CSVSTRVSDTQYF.

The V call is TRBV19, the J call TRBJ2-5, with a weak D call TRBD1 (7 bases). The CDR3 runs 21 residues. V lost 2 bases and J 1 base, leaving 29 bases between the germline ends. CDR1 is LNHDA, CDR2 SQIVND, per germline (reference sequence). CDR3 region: CASSIKARWRGLGPPQETQYF. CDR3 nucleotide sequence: TGTGCCAGTAGTATAAAAGCCAGGTGGAGGGGGCTAGGGCCTCCCCAAGAGACCCAGTACTTC.

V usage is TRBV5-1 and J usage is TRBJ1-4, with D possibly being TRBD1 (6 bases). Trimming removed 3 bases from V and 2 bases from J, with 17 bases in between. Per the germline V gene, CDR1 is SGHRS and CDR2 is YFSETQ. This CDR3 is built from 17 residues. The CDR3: CASSWGTGTQTNEKLFF. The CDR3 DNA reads TGCGCCAGCAGCTGGGGCACCGGGACACAGACTAATGAAAAACTGTTTTTT.

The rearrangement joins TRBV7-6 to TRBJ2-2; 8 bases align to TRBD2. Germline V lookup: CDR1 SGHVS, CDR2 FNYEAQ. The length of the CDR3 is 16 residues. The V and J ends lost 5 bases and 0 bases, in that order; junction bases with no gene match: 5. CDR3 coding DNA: TGTGCCAGCAGCCCACGGGGGGGACCGAACACCGGGGAGCTGTTTTTT. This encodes CASSPRGGPNTGELFF.

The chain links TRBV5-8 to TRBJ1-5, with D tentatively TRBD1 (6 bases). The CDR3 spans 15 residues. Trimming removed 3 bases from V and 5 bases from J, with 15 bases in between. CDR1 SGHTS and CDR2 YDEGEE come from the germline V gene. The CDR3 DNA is TGTGCCAGCAGCTCTCGACAGGTTTCGGATCAGCCCCAGCATTTT. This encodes CASSSRQVSDQPQHF.

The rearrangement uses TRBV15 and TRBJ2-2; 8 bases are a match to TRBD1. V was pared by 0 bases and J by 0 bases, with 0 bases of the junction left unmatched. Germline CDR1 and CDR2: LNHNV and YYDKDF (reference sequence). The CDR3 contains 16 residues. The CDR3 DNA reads TGTGCCACCAGCAGAGACAGGGGGCCGAACACCGGGGAGCTGTTTTTT. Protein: CATSRDRGPNTGELFF.

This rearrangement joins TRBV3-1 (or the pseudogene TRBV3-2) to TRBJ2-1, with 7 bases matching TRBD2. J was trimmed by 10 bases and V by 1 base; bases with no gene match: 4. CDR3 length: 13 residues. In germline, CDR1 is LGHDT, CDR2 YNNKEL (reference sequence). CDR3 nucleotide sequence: TGTGCCAGCAGCCAAGTACTAGCGAGGGAGCAGTTCTTC. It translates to CASSQVLAREQFF.

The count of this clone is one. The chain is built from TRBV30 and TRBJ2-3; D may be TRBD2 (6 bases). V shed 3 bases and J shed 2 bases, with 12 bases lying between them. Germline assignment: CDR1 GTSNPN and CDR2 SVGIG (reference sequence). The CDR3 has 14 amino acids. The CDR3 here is CAWRELANTDTQYF. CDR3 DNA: TGTGCCTGGAGAGAACTAGCCAACACAGATACGCAGTATTTT.

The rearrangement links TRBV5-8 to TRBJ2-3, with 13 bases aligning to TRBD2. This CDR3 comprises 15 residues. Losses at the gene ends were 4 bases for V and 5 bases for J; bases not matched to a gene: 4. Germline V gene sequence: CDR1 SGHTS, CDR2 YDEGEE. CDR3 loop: CASSPGTSGVDTQYF. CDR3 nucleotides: TGTGCCAGCAGCCCCGGGACTAGCGGGGTAGATACGCAGTATTTT.

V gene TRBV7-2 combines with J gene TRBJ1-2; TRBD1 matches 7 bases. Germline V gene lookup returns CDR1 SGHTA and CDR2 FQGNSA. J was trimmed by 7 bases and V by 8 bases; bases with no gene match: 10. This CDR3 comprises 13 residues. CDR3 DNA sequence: TGTGCCAGCTCTGTTGACAGGGAGGCTGGCTACACCTTC. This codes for CASSVDREAGYTF.

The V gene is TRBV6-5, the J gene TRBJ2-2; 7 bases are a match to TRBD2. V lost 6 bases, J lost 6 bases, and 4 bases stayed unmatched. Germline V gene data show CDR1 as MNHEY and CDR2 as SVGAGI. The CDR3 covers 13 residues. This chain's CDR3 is CASRGGRAGELFF. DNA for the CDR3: TGTGCCAGCAGGGGAGGGAGAGCCGGGGAGCTGTTTTTT.

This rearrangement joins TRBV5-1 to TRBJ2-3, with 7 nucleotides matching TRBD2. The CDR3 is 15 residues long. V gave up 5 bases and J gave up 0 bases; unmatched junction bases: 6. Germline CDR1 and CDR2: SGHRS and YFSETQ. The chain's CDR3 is CASSFSGVSTDTQYF. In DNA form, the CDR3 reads TGCGCCAGCAGTTTCAGCGGGGTCAGCACAGATACGCAGTATTTT.

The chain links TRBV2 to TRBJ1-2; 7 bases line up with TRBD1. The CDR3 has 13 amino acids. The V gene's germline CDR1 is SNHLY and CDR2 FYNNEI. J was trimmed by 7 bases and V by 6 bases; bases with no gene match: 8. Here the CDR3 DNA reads TGTGCCAGCAGAATACAGGGGCTGGGTGGCTACACCTTC. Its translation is CASRIQGLGGYTF.

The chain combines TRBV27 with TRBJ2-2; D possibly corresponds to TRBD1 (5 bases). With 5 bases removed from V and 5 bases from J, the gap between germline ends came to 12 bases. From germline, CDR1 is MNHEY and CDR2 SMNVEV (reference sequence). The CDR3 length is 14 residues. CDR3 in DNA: TGTGCCAGCAGTCTCGGACATTCTACCGGGGAGCTGTTTTTT. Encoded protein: CASSLGHSTGELFF.

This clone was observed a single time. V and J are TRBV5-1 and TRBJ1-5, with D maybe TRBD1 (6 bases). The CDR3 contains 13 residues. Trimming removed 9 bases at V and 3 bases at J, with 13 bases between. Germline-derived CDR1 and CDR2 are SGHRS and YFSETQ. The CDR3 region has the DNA TGCGCCACCAGACAGGATGACAATCAGCCCCAGCATTTT. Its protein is CATRQDDNQPQHF.

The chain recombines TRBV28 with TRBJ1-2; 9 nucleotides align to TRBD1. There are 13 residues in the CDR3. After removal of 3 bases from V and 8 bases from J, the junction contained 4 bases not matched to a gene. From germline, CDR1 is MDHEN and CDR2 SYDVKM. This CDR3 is CASSLGQGRGYTF. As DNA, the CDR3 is TGTGCCAGCAGTTTGGGACAGGGTCGGGGCTACACCTTC.

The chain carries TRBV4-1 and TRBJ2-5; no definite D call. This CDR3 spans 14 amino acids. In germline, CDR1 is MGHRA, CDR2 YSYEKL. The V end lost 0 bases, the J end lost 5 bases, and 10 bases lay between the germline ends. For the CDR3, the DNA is TGCGCCAGCAGCCAAGAGAAAGCATCGGAGACCCAGTACTTC. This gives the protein CASSQEKASETQYF.